Listed below are T cell receptor beta chains from one sample, sequenced in a study of shared clonotypes between healthy human individuals. This table comes from immunoSEQ multiplex PCR, and its TCRdb copy is limited to in-frame clones, with some not included. The table records 550,000 to 700,000 clones, 73% of them present only once. Sequenced sample: memory CD4+ T cells sorted from blood. These receptors were obtained from a woman aged 25-40 years in good health. Each CDR3 is given with its conserved first and last residue. A D gene is named only where the DNA matches it firmly. Clone size is not always given. Where it is, it says once, few, many or a class for expanded clones.

j_call	d_call	clone_size	v_call	cdr3_nt	cdr3_aa
TRBJ2-5	-	-	TRBV6-1	TGTGCCTCCAAGCCAGGACAGTACCAAGAGACCCAGTACTTC	CASKPGQYQETQYF
TRBJ2-7	-	-	TRBV28	TGTGCCAGCAGTTATAATCGGGGCCACGAGCAGTACTTC	CASSYNRGHEQYF
TRBJ2-7	TRBD2	-	TRBV2	TGTGCCAGCACCTTTCCTAGCGGGAGCTCCTACGAGCAGTACTTC	CASTFPSGSSYEQYF
TRBJ2-2	-	once	TRBV29-1	TGCAGCGCCCTAGCAGTATTTGGCACCGGGGAGCTGTTTTTT	CSALAVFGTGELFF
TRBJ1-5	TRBD1	-	TRBV6-1	TGTGCCAGCGAGACAGGGGGTGGACAGCCCCAGCATTTT	CASETGGGQPQHF
TRBJ2-7	-	-	TRBV6-5	TGTGCCAGCAGGACGCAGGGAATTGTTGGCGAGCAGTACTTC	CASRTQGIVGEQYF
TRBJ2-7	-	-	TRBV2	TGTGCCAGCACTGTCATGGGCGAGCAGTACTTC	CASTVMGEQYF
TRBJ2-3	TRBD2	-	TRBV10-2	TGCGCCAGCTTAGCGGGAGGGCCGACAGATACGCAGTATTTT	CASLAGGPTDTQYF
TRBJ2-7	-	-	TRBV5-1	TGCGCCAGCAGCTATACTAGAGGGTCCTACGAGCAGTACTTC	CASSYTRGSYEQYF
TRBJ1-2	-	-	TRBV18	TGTGCCAGCTACAACGATAAACAGGGTGTCAAATACACCTTC	CASYNDKQGVKYTF
TRBJ1-4	-	few	TRBV18	TGTGCCAGCTCACCGCAGGGTTTACCTAATGAAAAACTGTTTTTT	CASSPQGLPNEKLFF
TRBJ1-5	TRBD1	-	TRBV27	TGTGCCAGCAGTTTATTGACAGGGGGCGGCCAGCCCCAGCATTTT	CASSLLTGGGQPQHF
TRBJ1-5	-	-	TRBV27	TGTGCCAGCAGTTTAACAGCGTATTATCAGCCCCAGCATTTT	CASSLTAYYQPQHF
TRBJ2-7	-	-	TRBV6-6	TGTGCCAGCAGTTACGATCGGGGCGGGCAGTACTTC	CASSYDRGGQYF
TRBJ1-2	-	many	TRBV6-1	TGTGCCAGCAGTGCATCGGAAGGCTATGGCTACACCTTC	CASSASEGYGYTF
TRBJ1-1	-	few	TRBV11-2	TGTGCCAGCAGCCTACATAATTACCTGGGGGCTTTCTTT	CASSLHNYLGAFF
TRBJ1-5	TRBD1	-	TRBV11-2	TGTGCCAGCAGCTTCGGACAGGGAAATCAGCCCCAGCATTTT	CASSFGQGNQPQHF
TRBJ1-1	-	-	TRBV28	TGTGCCAGCAGCCGCCTCGAAGGGCGCACTGAAGCTTTCTTT	CASSRLEGRTEAFF
TRBJ2-7	TRBD1	-	TRBV28	TGTGCCAGCAGTTCCCCGACAGGGCCTTCAAACATATACGAGCAGTACTTC	CASSSPTGPSNIYEQYF
TRBJ2-7	-	-	TRBV10-3	TGTGCCATCAGTCCGGACAGCAACTACGAGCAGTACTTC	CAISPDSNYEQYF
TRBJ1-1	-	-	TRBV28	TGTGCCAGCAGTTCACCGACAGATCAGGACACTGAAGCTTTCTTT	CASSSPTDQDTEAFF
TRBJ1-1	-	-	TRBV7-9	TGTGCCAGCAGCATCAGCTACACAGACACTGAAGCTTTCTTT	CASSISYTDTEAFF
TRBJ2-1	TRBD2	-	TRBV7-8	TGTGCCAGCAGCTTGCTTATTGCGGGAGGGCGTCTTAATGAGCAGTTCTTC	CASSLLIAGGRLNEQFF
TRBJ2-3	TRBD2	-	TRBV30	TGTGCCTGGGAGCGGGGTACGCAGTATTTT	CAWERGTQYF
TRBJ1-4	TRBD1	-	TRBV6-6	TGTGCCAGCATCCCTGGGGACAGGGGGAAAAAACTGTTTTTT	CASIPGDRGKKLFF
TRBJ2-7	TRBD2	many	TRBV29-1	TGCAGCGTTTCATTCGGCGGGAGCACCTACGAGCAGTACTTC	CSVSFGGSTYEQYF
TRBJ1-1	-	many	TRBV5-8	TGTGCCAGCAGCTTGTGGCGGGGAAGTGTGATGAACACTGAAGCTTTCTTT	CASSLWRGSVMNTEAFF